This T cell receptor (beta chain) is drawn from a study of CD8+CD57+ T cells in acquired aplastic anemia. At the level of the study: When averaged, DNA from sorted CD4+ and CD8+ cells came to 2.5 to 4 ug. Whole-study results and caveats: The study found no significant CD8+ Simpson's diversity difference between patients and controls. Patients shared approximately 30 CD8+ CDR3 sequences with controls.

There are 19 residues in the CDR3. Germline V gene lookup returns CDR1 SGHAT and CDR2 FQNNGV. V was clipped by 0 bases and J by 4 bases; unmatched bases: 13. An expansion of CD8+CD57+ cells by flow cytometry had been shown in patients chosen for sequencing. Patients had received no therapy at the time of blood sampling. Profiling of TCR beta VDJ combinations and CDR3 sequences used genomic DNA as template. TCRdb reprocessed the reads with MiXCR, giving one entry per CDR3 protein. The sample contains 400,000 to 600,000 distinct CDR3 sequences, more than 25% of which appear only once. Comments on this clonotype: Its antigen is as yet unknown.

Sequencing used sorted CD4+, CD8+, or CD8+CD57+ T cells (not recorded which) from PBMCs. This receptor was identified in a human donor with aplastic anemia. The chain combines TRBV11-2 with TRBJ2-2, with TRBD2 matching over 8 bases. CDR3: CASSLEGGTRRLGTGELFF. As DNA, the CDR3 is TGTGCCAGCAGCTTAGAAGGTGGGACTAGACGTTTGGGCACCGGGGAGCTGTTTTTT.